The T cell receptor (beta chain) described here comes from a study of PD-1 blockade in classical Hodgkin lymphoma. Study outcomes and limitations: Some patients started nivolumab under 1 year after ASCT, and they were excluded. CD4+ TCR diversity, unlike CD8+, climbed significantly by C4D1. Whatever underlies the repertoire differences (possibly disease activity or prior therapy) remains undefined.

This CDR3 contains 13 residues. Per the germline V gene, CDR1 is MGHDK and CDR2 is SYGVNS. Trimming took 7 bases from V and 7 from J, leaving 16 bases between them. Time point in this sample: cycle 4 day 1 (C4D1), after 6 weeks of nivolumab. In every patient, relapse followed autologous stem cell transplantation, while exposure to brentuximab vedotin differed. This clone was seen ten or more times. As yet, its antigen is unknown. Profiling relied on immunoSEQ multiplex PCR, and the TCRdb table lists in-frame clones only, not all of them. The repertoire holds roughly 86,000 clones, approximately 86% seen once, with about 17% in the top ten.

The J gene is TRBJ1-2, the V gene TRBV25-1; D unclear. The sample here was peripheral blood mononuclear cells (PBMCs), taken before the fourth cycle of nivolumab. The sequence derives from a human donor with classical Hodgkin lymphoma. CDR3 nucleotide sequence: TGTGCCAGCATGTCTGGGGTCGGGGTTGGCTACACCTTC. Translated, it gives CASMSGVGVGYTF.